These 22 T cell receptor beta chains originate from one sample sequenced in a study of vaccination and CD4 T cells after COVID-19. An Oncomine TCR Beta short-read assay was used to sequence the DNA from cultured CD4+ T cells. From the PCR reads, TCRdb called clonotypes with MiXCR, one entry per CDR3 protein. The data show about 26,000 distinct CDR3 sequences, under 40% seen once. Time point denoted: late sampling 161 to 241 days after vaccination in a few convalescent patients. Stated treatment: roughly 11-day PBMC culture with coronavirus spike peptide pools or control peptides (ViraFEST assay). These receptors lack a known antigen. Source: CD4+ T cells from blood, cultured in vitro, taken about 7 months after SARS-CoV-2 vaccination. These receptors were collected from a human donor who had recovered from COVID-19.

The rearrangement uses TRBV12-3 or TRBV12-4 and TRBJ2-5; D may be TRBD1 (6 bases). The CDR3 totals 13 residues. V lost 5 bases to trimming and J lost 3 bases, with 10 bases between them. The CDR3, as DNA: TGTGCCAGCAGTAAAGGGGGAAAAGAGACCCAGTACTTC. Translating gives CASSKGGKETQYF.

This clonotype occurred a few times. The chain carries TRBV7-3 and TRBJ2-6; no clear D gene. The V gene lost 3 bases and the J gene lost 0 bases, with 6 bases spanning the gap. Germline CDR1 is SGHTA and CDR2 is FQGTGA. The CDR3 is 15 residues long. Here the CDR3 reads CASSFSGSGANVLTF. The DNA for the CDR3 is TGTGCCAGCAGCTTTAGTGGCTCTGGGGCCAACGTCCTGACTTTC. Combining the CDR3 with reference TRBV7-3 and TRBJ2-6 gives the whole variable domain GAGVSQTPSNKVTEKGKYVELRCDPISGHTALYWYRQSLGQGPEFLIYFQGTGAADDSGLPNDRFFAVRPEGSVSTLKIQRTERGDSAVYLCASSFSGSGANVLTFGAGSRLTVL.

In DNA form, the CDR3 reads TGTGCCAGCAGCTTCAGCCTGAACACTGAAGCTTTCTTT. Amino acids: CASSFSLNTEAFF. V usage is TRBV7-8 and J usage is TRBJ1-1; D gene unclear. Trimming removed 3 bases from V and 0 bases from J, with 5 bases in between. Germline CDR1 reads SGHVS; CDR2 reads FQNEAQ. The CDR3 is 13 amino acids.

Sample share makes this clonotype medium-sized. The chain has TRBV28 and TRBJ1-2, with 10 nucleotides matching TRBD1. V lost 8 bases, J lost 8 bases, and 11 bases stayed unmatched. CDR1 and CDR2 (germline): MDHEN, SYDVKM. The CDR3 totals 14 residues. As DNA, the CDR3 is TGTGCCAGCTATGGGTGGACAGGGGGTTTCGGCTACACCTTC. Translated, it gives CASYGWTGGFGYTF.

The chain is built from TRBV19 and TRBJ1-2; possible D gene TRBD1, 5 bases. CDR1 is LNHDA, CDR2 SQIVND, per germline (reference sequence). The CDR3 has 11 residues. Trimming removed 8 bases from V and 3 bases from J, with 7 bases in between. DNA for the CDR3: TGTGCCAGTTGGGGCCACTATGGCTACACCTTC. Its translation: CASWGHYGYTF.

The chain combines TRBV28 with TRBJ2-7; 13 bases align to TRBD2. Germline CDR1 reads MDHEN; CDR2 reads SYDVKM. The junction had 6 bases not matched to a gene; V was cut back by 2 bases and J by 5 bases. The CDR3 runs 16 residues. The CDR3 bases are TGTGCCAGCAGTTTAACTGGGACTAGCGGGACTAACGAGCAGTACTTC. Protein sequence: CASSLTGTSGTNEQYF.

This clonotype was seen more than once but under ten times. The chain uses TRBV7-6 and TRBJ2-7, with 13 bases that match TRBD2. The V segment lost 5 bases and the J segment 3 bases; nucleotides outside the gene matches: 4. This CDR3 spans 15 amino acids. Germline CDR1 reads SGHVS; CDR2 reads FNYEAQ. CDR3 coding DNA: TGTGCCAGCAGCCCGAGGACTAGCGGGAGCTACGAGCAGTACTTC. It yields the protein CASSPRTSGSYEQYF.

The chain is built from TRBV7-6 and TRBJ2-7; a possible D gene is TRBD2 (6 bases). This CDR3 is 14 amino acids long. In germline, CDR1 is SGHVS, CDR2 FNYEAQ. V was cut by 3 bases and J by 0 bases, with 9 bases left in between. The CDR3 DNA reads TGTGCCAGCAGCTTGGGGGGAGACTCCTACGAGCAGTACTTC. It encodes CASSLGGDSYEQYF.

The chain couples TRBV19 to TRBJ1-1, with 7 bases lining up with TRBD1. V was clipped by 8 bases and J by 0 bases; unmatched bases: 3. The CDR3 sequence is 13 residues long. Germline V gene sequence: CDR1 LNHDA, CDR2 SQIVND (reference sequence). The CDR3 loop is CASGTAMNTEAFF. The CDR3 DNA follows: TGTGCCAGTGGGACAGCCATGAACACTGAAGCTTTCTTT.

The CDR3 nucleotides are TGTGCCAGCAGTGAGGGGATGGGGGAGACCCAGTACTTC. It encodes CASSEGMGETQYF. The chain links TRBV2 to TRBJ2-5; D unresolved. Germline CDR1 SNHLY, CDR2 FYNNEI. Trimming pared 3 bases from V and 5 bases from J, leaving 10 bases between. CDR3 length: 13 residues.

This clonotype was observed a single time. The chain uses TRBV5-4 and TRBJ2-7, with a weak D call TRBD1 (7 bases). Trimming shortened V by 4 bases and J by 5 bases, and 13 bases separated the two germline ends. The CDR3 has 13 residues. The germline CDR1 and CDR2 sequences are SGHNT and YYREEE (reference sequence). The CDR3 DNA sequence: TGTGCCAGCAGCCGCGGGACAGAGAACGAGCAGTACTTC. It encodes CASSRGTENEQYF.

This clonotype occurred a few times. V is TRBV7-9 and J is TRBJ2-6; D not resolved. The CDR3 length is 16 residues. Germline V gene data show CDR1 as SEHNR and CDR2 as FQNEAQ (reference sequence). Trimming took off 4 bases at V and 0 bases at J, with 10 bases between the two ends. The CDR3 nucleotides are TGTGCCAGCAGCTCCCGGATGATCTCTGGGGCCAACGTCCTGACTTTC. Amino acid sequence: CASSSRMISGANVLTF.

The V call is TRBV7-9, the J call TRBJ1-1; the D gene is possibly TRBD1 (6 bases). Between the trimmed V and J ends, which lost 1 base and 3 bases, there was a span of 6 bases. The CDR3 spans 13 residues. CDR1 is SEHNR, CDR2 FQNEAQ, per germline (reference sequence). The CDR3 loop is CASSLDRDTEAFF. The CDR3, as DNA: TGTGCCAGCAGCTTAGACAGGGACACTGAAGCTTTCTTT.

The chain combines TRBV5-8 with TRBJ1-5; weak D call: TRBD1 (5 bases). The germline gives CDR1 SGHTS, CDR2 YDEGEE. The CDR3 runs 15 residues. V dropped 4 bases and J dropped 5 bases, with 16 bases sitting between them. CDR3 in amino acids: CASSPQGWVYQPQHF. As DNA, the CDR3 is TGTGCCAGCAGCCCCCAGGGCTGGGTATATCAGCCCCAGCATTTT.

J is TRBJ2-3 and V is TRBV20-1; D could derive from TRBD1 or TRBD2 (5 bases each). The CDR3 length is 18 residues. The V gene lost 5 bases and the J gene lost 2 bases, with 26 bases spanning the gap. From germline, CDR1 is DFQATT and CDR2 SNEGSKA (reference sequence). The CDR3 protein is CSAGLGRSRDPFTDTQYF. CDR3 DNA: TGCAGTGCTGGACTTGGTCGTTCTCGGGACCCATTCACAGATACGCAGTATTTT.

This clonotype was detected only a few times. The genes are TRBV15 and TRBJ2-2; D is unclear. CDR1 LNHNV and CDR2 YYDKDF come from the germline V gene (reference sequence). Trimming stripped 1 base from V and 6 bases from J, with 6 bases between. This CDR3 spans 13 amino acids. Here the CDR3 DNA reads TGTGCCACCAGCAGAGGTGATTCCGGGGAGCTGTTTTTT. This codes for CATSRGDSGELFF.

This clonotype appeared a few times. The chain links TRBV28 to TRBJ2-7; 10 nucleotides match TRBD2. Trimming at V came to 11 bases and at J to 7 bases, leaving 20 bases not matched to a gene. The CDR3 extends over 16 amino acids. Germline CDR1 is MDHEN and CDR2 is SYDVKM. As DNA, the CDR3 is TGTGCCCGCCAGCGGGAGGGCCTCCCCTGTTGGCCAGAGCAGTACTTC. This codes for CARQREGLPCWPEQYF.

V and J are TRBV20-1 and TRBJ2-3, with D tentatively TRBD1 or TRBD2 (5 bases each). Germline V gene lookup returns CDR1 DFQATT and CDR2 SNEGSKA (reference sequence). The V end was cut by 3 bases, the J end by 8 bases, with 21 bases between. This CDR3 comprises 15 residues. The CDR3 bases are TGCAGTGCTAGGAAGTGGGAGCAGGGCGTGGTTACGCAGTATTTT. It is translated as CSARKWEQGVVTQYF.

This chain joins TRBV27 and TRBJ2-6; 7 nucleotides align to TRBD1. V lost 3 bases, J lost 2 bases, and 4 bases stayed unmatched. There are 16 residues in the CDR3. Germline lookup yields CDR1 MNHEY and CDR2 SMNVEV (reference sequence). This CDR3 reads CASSFEGAAGANVLTF. The CDR3 DNA reads TGTGCCAGCAGTTTCGAGGGGGCGGCTGGGGCCAACGTCCTGACTTTC. Full variable domain (outside the CDR3, taken from reference TRBV27 and TRBJ2-6): EAQVTQNPRYLITVTGKKLTVTCSQNMNHEYMSWYRQDPGLGLRQIYYSMNVEVTDKGDVPEGYKVSRKEKRNFPLILESPSPNQTSLYFCASSFEGAAGANVLTFGAGSRLTVL.

The sample holds a few counts of this clonotype. V usage is TRBV7-6 and J usage is TRBJ1-5, with 9 nucleotides matching TRBD1. Germline-derived CDR1 and CDR2 are SGHVS and FNYEAQ. The CDR3 is 15 amino acids. V trimming: 5 bases; J trimming: 5 bases; junction bases outside the gene matches: 7. CDR3 bases: TGTGCCAGCAGCAGGACAGGGGATCGACATCAGCCCCAGCATTTT. Translating it yields CASSRTGDRHQPQHF.

The chain has TRBV11-2 and TRBJ2-3; possibly TRBD1 or TRBD2 for D (5 bases each). Trimming removed 6 bases from V and 10 bases from J, with 11 bases in between. This CDR3 is built from 11 residues. In germline, CDR1 is SGHAT, CDR2 FQNNGV. For the CDR3, the DNA is TGTGCCAGCAGTCGAAGGGGAGCGCAGTATTTT. Residues: CASSRRGAQYF.

This clonotype was found a few times. The chain is built from TRBV28 and TRBJ1-5; D not certain. The CDR3 spans 15 residues. V lost 5 bases, J lost 7 bases, and 18 bases lay in between. Germline V lookup: CDR1 MDHEN, CDR2 SYDVKM. The DNA for the CDR3 is TGTGCCAGCAGTCCCCCGGACGCGGCGGGGCAGCCCCAGCATTTT. It specifies CASSPPDAAGQPQHF.